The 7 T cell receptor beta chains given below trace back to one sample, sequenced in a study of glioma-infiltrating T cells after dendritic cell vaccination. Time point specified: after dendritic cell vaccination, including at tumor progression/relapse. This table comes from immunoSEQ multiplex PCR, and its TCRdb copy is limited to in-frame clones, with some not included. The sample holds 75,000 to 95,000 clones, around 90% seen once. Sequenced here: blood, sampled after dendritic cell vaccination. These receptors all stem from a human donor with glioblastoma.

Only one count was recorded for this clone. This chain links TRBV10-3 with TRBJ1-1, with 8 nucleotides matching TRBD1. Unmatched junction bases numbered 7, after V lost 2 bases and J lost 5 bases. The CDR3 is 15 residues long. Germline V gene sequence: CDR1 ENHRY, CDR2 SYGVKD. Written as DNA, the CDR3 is TGTGCCATCAGTGAGAACGGACAGGGCAAGACTGAAGCTTTCTTT. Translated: CAISENGQGKTEAFF.

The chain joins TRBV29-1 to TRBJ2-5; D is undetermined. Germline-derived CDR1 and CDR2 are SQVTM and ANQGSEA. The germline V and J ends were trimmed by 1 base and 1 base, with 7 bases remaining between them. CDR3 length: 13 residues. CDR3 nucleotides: TGCAGCGTTGAAGGGGCAGCCCAAGAGACCCAGTACTTC. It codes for CSVEGAAQETQYF.

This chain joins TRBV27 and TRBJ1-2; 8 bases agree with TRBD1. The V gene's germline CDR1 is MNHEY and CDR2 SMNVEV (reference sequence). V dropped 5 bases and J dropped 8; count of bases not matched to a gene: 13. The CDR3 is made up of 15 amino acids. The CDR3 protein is CASSLQGDRLRGYTF. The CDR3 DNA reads TGTGCCAGCAGTCTACAAGGGGACAGGCTGCGAGGCTACACCTTC.

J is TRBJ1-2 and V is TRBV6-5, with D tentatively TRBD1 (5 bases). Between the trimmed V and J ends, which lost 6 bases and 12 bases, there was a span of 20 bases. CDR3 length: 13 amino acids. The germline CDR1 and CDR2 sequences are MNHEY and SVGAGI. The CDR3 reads CASRLQLSLRDTF. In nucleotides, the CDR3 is TGTGCCAGCAGACTCCAACTCTCGCTCAGGGACACCTTC.

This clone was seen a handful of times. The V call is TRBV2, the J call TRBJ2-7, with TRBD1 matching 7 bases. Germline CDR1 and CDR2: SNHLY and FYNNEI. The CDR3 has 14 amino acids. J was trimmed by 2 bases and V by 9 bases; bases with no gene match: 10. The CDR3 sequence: CASDRERTTYEQYF. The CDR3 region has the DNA TGTGCCAGTGACAGGGAGCGGACGACCTACGAGCAGTACTTC.

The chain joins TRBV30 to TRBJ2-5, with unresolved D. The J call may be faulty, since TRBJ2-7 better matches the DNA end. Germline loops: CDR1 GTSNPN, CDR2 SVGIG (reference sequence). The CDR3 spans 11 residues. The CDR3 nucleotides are TGTGCCTGGAGTGTACTCCTCGAGCAGTACTTC. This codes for CAWSVLLEQYF.

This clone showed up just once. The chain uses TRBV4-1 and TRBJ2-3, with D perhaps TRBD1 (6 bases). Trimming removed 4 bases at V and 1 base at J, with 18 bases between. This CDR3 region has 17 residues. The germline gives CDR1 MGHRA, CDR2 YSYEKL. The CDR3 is CASSRVGPGDGTDTQYF. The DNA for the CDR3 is TGCGCCAGCAGCCGGGTGGGGCCAGGGGATGGCACAGATACGCAGTATTTT.